A single sample is the source of the 32 T cell receptor beta chains below, sequenced in a study of T cell repertoires in cytomegalovirus infection. TCRdb ran MiXCR on the reads and lists one entry per CDR3 protein. This sample has approximately 500,000 distinct CDR3 sequences; approximately 17% occur once, and the top ten carry roughly a quarter. Sequences were obtained from CD8+ T cells from PBMCs. These receptors all come from a human donor in good health (CMV status not recorded). Some clones in this sample may be carry-over from other donors' samples.

This clonotype has ten or more counts. This sequence joins TRBV9 and TRBJ2-3, with TRBD2 matching 9 bases. The CDR3 runs to 17 residues. The junction had 13 bases not matched to a gene; V was cut back by 2 bases and J by 6 bases. Germline V gives CDR1 SGDLS, CDR2 YYNGEE. CDR3 nucleotides: TGTGCCAGCAGCGTCCACTCGGTGGCGGGAGGGGTCGATACGCAGTATTTT. Translated, it gives CASSVHSVAGGVDTQYF.

This clonotype was detected ten times or more. V gene TRBV6-1 combines with J gene TRBJ1-2, with 10 bases lining up with TRBD1. Germline lookup yields CDR1 MNHNS and CDR2 SASEGT. The V and J ends lost 3 bases and 6 bases, in that order; junction bases with no gene match: 7. The CDR3 sequence is 15 residues long. CDR3 DNA: TGTGCCAGCAGTGATTCTTGGACAGGGGGAGATGGCTACACCTTC. This gives the protein CASSDSWTGGDGYTF.

Points on this clonotype: A much bigger clone sits one base away, suggesting this may be a read error. The chain couples TRBV20-1 to TRBJ2-1; 8 bases fit TRBD2. Germline-derived CDR1 and CDR2 are DFQATT and SNEGSKA (reference sequence). The CDR3 contains 15 residues. The junction had 14 bases not matched to a gene; V was cut back by 7 bases and J by 6 bases. CDR3 protein: CSDRVAGTGFNEQFF. The CDR3 DNA reads as TGCAGTGATCGCGTAGCGGGGACGGGATTCAATGAGCAGTTCTTC.

This clonotype was detected ten times or more. The DNA for the CDR3 is TGTGCCAGCAGCTACGGCGGGAGACTCACAGATACGCAGTATTTT. Protein sequence: CASSYGGRLTDTQYF. This sequence joins TRBV7-8 and TRBJ2-3; 7 positions match TRBD2. The CDR3 is made up of 15 amino acids. V shed 4 bases and J 2 bases; nucleotides not matched to a gene: 6. The V gene's germline CDR1 is SGHVS and CDR2 FQNEAQ.

This clonotype came up a few times. The chain carries TRBV15 and TRBJ1-5; tentative D call: TRBD1 (6 bases). Trimming took off 3 bases at V and 6 bases at J, with 15 bases between the two ends. CDR3 length: 15 amino acids. Germline V gives CDR1 LNHNV, CDR2 YYDKDF (reference sequence). The chain's CDR3 is CATSRDWGPGQPQHF. The CDR3 DNA reads TGTGCCACCAGCAGGGATTGGGGGCCTGGTCAGCCCCAGCATTTT.

This chain uses TRBV12-5 with TRBJ1-5, with TRBD1 as a possible D gene (6 bases). Trimming removed 0 bases from V and 0 bases from J, with 15 bases in between. Germline V gives CDR1 LGHNT, CDR2 FRNRAP. The CDR3 totals 18 residues. CDR3 nucleotides: TGTGCTAGTGGTTTGGTAATATTGGCAGGGGATAGCAATCAGCCCCAGCATTTT. Protein product: CASGLVILAGDSNQPQHF.

This clonotype was detected only a few times. This rearrangement joins TRBV27 to TRBJ2-2; D call uncertain. This CDR3 is built from 15 residues. The germline V gene has CDR1 MNHEY and CDR2 SMNVEV (reference sequence). V was cut by 2 bases and J by 0 bases, with 7 bases left in between. CDR3 region: CASSLLGPNTGELFF. The CDR3 bases are TGTGCCAGCAGTTTACTCGGGCCGAACACCGGGGAGCTGTTTTTT.

At least ten counts were recorded for this clonotype. This sequence joins TRBV11-2 and TRBJ2-7; 9 positions agree with TRBD2. This CDR3 contains 14 residues. Germline V gene lookup returns CDR1 SGHAT and CDR2 FQNNGV. The V gene end was trimmed by 3 bases and the J gene end by 3 bases; junction bases not matched to a gene: 3. CDR3 bases: TGTGCCAGCAGCTTGGGCGGGAGGGGCTACGAGCAGTACTTC. Translated, it gives CASSLGGRGYEQYF.

At least ten counts were recorded for this clonotype. The chain recombines TRBV12-3 or TRBV12-4 with TRBJ1-3; D possibly corresponds to TRBD1 (6 bases). The CDR3 has 14 residues. Deletions cut 6 bases from V and 0 bases from J, with 9 bases between. This CDR3 is CASRPDSSGNTIYF. CDR3 DNA sequence: TGTGCCAGCAGGCCGGACAGCTCTGGAAACACCATATATTTT.

This clonotype was recorded many times. This rearrangement joins TRBV7-8 to TRBJ1-2, with a possible D match to TRBD1 (5 bases). V was shortened by 2 bases and J by 3 bases, with 13 bases between the two germline ends. The germline CDR1 and CDR2 sequences are SGHVS and FQNEAQ. The length of the CDR3 is 15 residues. CDR3 sequence (DNA): TGTGCCAGCAGCTTAACCCCAGGGATCGACTATGGCTACACCTTC. Encoded protein: CASSLTPGIDYGYTF.

CDR3 in DNA: TGTGCCAGCAGCCCTGTTGCCGGGACAGCTAATGAAAAACTGTTTTTT. Residues: CASSPVAGTANEKLFF. This chain connects TRBV7-6 to TRBJ1-4, with 7 bases fitting TRBD1. CDR1 is SGHVS, CDR2 FNYEAQ, per germline. CDR3 length equals 16 residues. The junction had 9 bases not matched to a gene; V was cut back by 5 bases and J by 3 bases.

This clonotype was seen a handful of times. The rearrangement joins TRBV28 to TRBJ2-7; perhaps TRBD1 as D (5 bases). The CDR3 spans 12 residues. Per germline, CDR1 MDHEN and CDR2 SYDVKM. The V and J ends lost 7 bases and 4 bases respectively, with 11 bases between them. The CDR3 sequence is CASKGRAYEQYF. The CDR3 DNA is TGTGCCAGCAAAGGCAGGGCATACGAGCAGTACTTC.

V and J are TRBV20-1 and TRBJ2-5; 7 nucleotides line up with TRBD1. J gave up 1 base and V 0 bases, and 5 bases lay outside the gene matches. CDR1 and CDR2 (germline): DFQATT, SNEGSKA (reference sequence). The CDR3 consists of 15 residues. The CDR3 reads CSARDLTGLQETQYF. The DNA for the CDR3 is TGCAGTGCTAGAGATCTGACAGGGCTCCAAGAGACCCAGTACTTC.

This clonotype was recorded a few times. The chain carries TRBV19 and TRBJ2-2; D might be TRBD2 (5 bases). V lost 10 bases, J lost 4 bases, and 19 bases lay in between. Germline CDR1 is LNHDA and CDR2 is SQIVND (reference sequence). The CDR3 is made up of 15 amino acids. The CDR3 region has the DNA TGTGCCACCCACTCCTGGACTGACCCCACCGGGGAGCTGTTTTTT. Residues: CATHSWTDPTGELFF.

The DNA of the CDR3 is TGTGCCAGCAGCTTAGCCAGCGCAACTAATGAAAAACTGTTTTTT. Protein product: CASSLASATNEKLFF. This chain uses TRBV11-2 with TRBJ1-4; D ambiguous. Germline assignment: CDR1 SGHAT and CDR2 FQNNGV. The V end lost 1 base, the J end lost 0 bases, and 6 bases lay between the germline ends. CDR3 length: 15 amino acids.

The J gene is TRBJ2-3, the V gene TRBV5-6, with TRBD2 matching over 9 bases. The V gene end was trimmed by 0 bases and the J gene end by 2 bases; junction bases not matched to a gene: 4. The CDR3 sequence is 16 residues long. Per the germline V gene, CDR1 is SGHDT and CDR2 is YYEEEE. The CDR3 coding sequence is TGTGCCAGCAGCTTGGAACTAGCGGGCATCACAGATACGCAGTATTTT. This encodes CASSLELAGITDTQYF.

This clonotype appeared many times. The CDR3 here is CASSPGEGRGLYGYTF. CDR3 DNA: TGTGCCAGCAGCCCCGGCGAGGGGAGGGGTTTGTATGGCTACACCTTC. The J gene is TRBJ1-2, the V gene TRBV7-6; perhaps TRBD1 as D (5 bases). Looked up from germline, CDR1 is SGHVS and CDR2 is FNYEAQ. This CDR3 has 16 residues. The V end was cut by 5 bases, the J end by 5 bases, with 21 bases between.

This clonotype was picked up a small number of times. The rearrangement uses TRBV29-1 and TRBJ2-2; D is tentatively TRBD1 or TRBD2 (5 bases each). Trimming left V 4 bases short and J 5 bases short, with 8 bases between. The CDR3 is made up of 12 amino acids. The germline CDR1 and CDR2 sequences are SQVTM and ANQGSEA. The CDR3 DNA follows: TGCAGCGTTGCCAGGGAGACCGGGGAGCTGTTTTTT. Its translation: CSVARETGELFF.

The chain links TRBV12-5 to TRBJ2-7, with 8 bases aligning to TRBD2. The CDR3 spans 14 residues. The J segment lost 5 bases and the V segment lost 5 bases, leaving 8 bases of the junction unmatched. The germline CDR1 and CDR2 sequences are LGHNT and FRNRAP. The CDR3 loop reads CASGRGGSTHEQYF. The CDR3 DNA is TGTGCTAGTGGTCGGGGGGGCTCTACGCACGAGCAGTACTTC.

This clonotype came up many times. The chain couples TRBV7-8 to TRBJ2-7, with 9 positions matching TRBD1. J gave up 5 bases and V 1 base, and 6 bases lay outside the gene matches. CDR1 is SGHVS, CDR2 FQNEAQ, per germline. The CDR3 spans 15 residues. This CDR3 is CASSLDRDRENEQYF. In DNA form, the CDR3 reads TGTGCCAGCAGCTTAGACCGGGACAGGGAAAACGAGCAGTACTTC. The whole variable domain, filled in from reference TRBV7-8 and TRBJ2-7, reads GAGVSQSPRYKVAKRGQDVALRCDPISGHVSLFWYQQALGQGPEFLTYFQNEAQLDKSGLPSDRFFAERPEGSVSTLKIQRTQQEDSAVYLCASSLDRDRENEQYFGPGTRLTVT.

In this sample, this clonotype turned up many times. V is TRBV4-2 and J is TRBJ1-5; possibly TRBD1 for D (5 bases). The CDR3 runs to 16 residues. Germline lookup yields CDR1 LGHNA and CDR2 YNFKEQ. The ends were cut back, 0 bases at V and 4 bases at J, with 13 bases in the middle. The CDR3 region is CASSQEKGHVNQPQHF. CDR3 DNA sequence: TGTGCCAGCAGCCAAGAAAAAGGACACGTTAATCAGCCCCAGCATTTT.

This clonotype was seen at least ten times. The V gene is TRBV7-6, the J gene TRBJ2-3; the match to TRBD1 covers 8 bases. CDR1 SGHVS and CDR2 FNYEAQ come from the germline V gene. CDR3 length: 16 residues. V trimming: 5 bases; J trimming: 3 bases; junction bases outside the gene matches: 10. As DNA, the CDR3 is TGTGCCAGCAGCCAGTTAGGACAGGGAGTGACAGATACGCAGTATTTT. It codes for CASSQLGQGVTDTQYF. Based on the CDR3 plus reference TRBV7-6 and TRBJ2-3, the full variable domain is GAGVSQSPRYKVTKRGQDVALRCDPISGHVSLYWYRQALGQGPEFLTYFNYEAQQDKSGLPNDRFSAERPEGSISTLTIQRTEQRDSAMYRCASSQLGQGVTDTQYFGPGTRLTVL.

This clonotype was recorded at least ten times. The chain recombines TRBV27 with TRBJ1-5, with D hard to call. Germline V gives CDR1 MNHEY, CDR2 SMNVEV (reference sequence). Deletions cut 2 bases from V and 5 bases from J, with 13 bases between. This CDR3 region has 15 residues. In nucleotides, the CDR3 is TGTGCCAGCAGTTTAGGCAGCACGGGAGATCAGCCCCAGCATTTT. Its translation is CASSLGSTGDQPQHF.

This clonotype has only one observation. This rearrangement joins TRBV6-5 to TRBJ1-4; D remains ambiguous. The germline gives CDR1 MNHEY, CDR2 SVGAGI. CDR3 length: 14 residues. Trimming pared 6 bases from V and 6 bases from J, leaving 14 bases between. The CDR3 DNA follows: TGTGCCAGCAGCCTCCTATTGGTATATGAAAAACTGTTTTTT. It encodes CASSLLLVYEKLFF.

In its sample, this clonotype was seen many times. This chain connects TRBV12-3 or TRBV12-4 to TRBJ1-2; D not certain. This CDR3 has 16 amino acids. Trimming pared 1 base from V and 0 bases from J, leaving 12 bases between. CDR3 coding DNA: TGTGCCAGCAGTTTAGTATGGCCTAGCCCTAACTATGGCTACACCTTC. Translating gives CASSLVWPSPNYGYTF.

The V call is TRBV9, the J call TRBJ2-7, with 7 nucleotides matching TRBD1. Germline V gene lookup returns CDR1 SGDLS and CDR2 YYNGEE. The CDR3 covers 12 residues. The trim removed 3 bases at V and 5 bases at J, leaving 2 bases unmatched. The CDR3 spells CASSATGNEQYF. The CDR3 DNA reads as TGTGCCAGCAGCGCGACAGGGAACGAGCAGTACTTC.

In this sample, this clonotype turned up a few times. Compared with germline, one end of the junction differs, possibly owing to a read error. The gene calls are TRBV7-7 and TRBJ2-1, with 12 bases identical to TRBD2. The CDR3 has 15 amino acids. CDR1 and CDR2 from the germline V gene are SSHAT and FNYEAQ (reference sequence). The CDR3 spells CASSLWTSGIDEQFF. In DNA, the CDR3 is TGTGCTAGCAGCTTATGGACTAGCGGGATCGATGAGCAGTTCTTC.

This clonotype was observed at least ten times. The genes are TRBV12-3 or TRBV12-4 and TRBJ2-7; D is ambiguous. The V and J ends lost 3 bases and 1 base respectively, with 4 bases between them. The CDR3 totals 12 residues. The CDR3 DNA follows: TGTGCCAGCAGTTTTAGGTCCTACGAGCAGTACTTC. Translation: CASSFRSYEQYF.

The chain combines TRBV13 with TRBJ2-4, with 7 bases that match TRBD1. CDR3 length equals 16 residues. Per the germline V gene, CDR1 is PRHDT and CDR2 is FYEKMQ (reference sequence). Germline trimming cut 0 bases from V and 2 bases from J; bases unmatched to any gene: 4. Here the CDR3 DNA reads TGTGCCAGCAGCTTAGGAGTAGGGGGCTCCAAAAACATTCAGTACTTC. This encodes CASSLGVGGSKNIQYF.

This clonotype was seen ten or more times. The chain recombines TRBV6-1 with TRBJ2-3; D is possibly TRBD2 (6 bases). CDR3 length equals 11 residues. V was cut by 9 bases and J by 8 bases, with 12 bases left in between. In germline, CDR1 is MNHNS, CDR2 SASEGT. The CDR3: CASETRVTQYF. The CDR3 DNA reads TGTGCCAGTGAGACTAGGGTTACGCAGTATTTT.

This clonotype was detected ten times or more. The genes are TRBV28 and TRBJ2-5, with unresolved D. The germline V gene has CDR1 MDHEN and CDR2 SYDVKM. V was cut by 3 bases and J by 1 base, with 12 bases left in between. This CDR3 region has 15 residues. CDR3 amino acids: CASSFGQLLQETQYF. The DNA for the CDR3 is TGTGCCAGCAGTTTCGGGCAGTTGCTCCAAGAGACCCAGTACTTC.

The table lists this clonotype with many counts. The V gene is TRBV28, the J gene TRBJ2-7; no reliable D call. The CDR3 contains 14 residues. CDR1 is MDHEN and CDR2 is SYDVKM in the germline V gene. V was trimmed by 10 bases and J by 2 bases, leaving 18 bases between them. The CDR3 reads CANDVRAETYEQYF. As DNA, the CDR3 is TGTGCCAACGACGTCCGGGCGGAGACCTACGAGCAGTACTTC.